Below are 15 T cell receptor beta chains sequenced from a single sample in a study of blood T cell repertoires in COVID-19. Libraries were prepared by immunoSEQ multiplex PCR; TCRdb keeps only in-frame clonotypes and omits some of them. Among over 90,000 clones listed, about four fifths were seen once. Sequenced sample: peripheral blood. The receptor source for this set is an elderly man with COVID-19, enrolled during active disease.

The chain recombines TRBV7-2 with TRBJ1-6; D gene ambiguous. The length of the CDR3 is 15 residues. V was cut by 1 base and J by 10 bases, with 14 bases left in between. Germline V CDR1 and CDR2: SGHTA, FQGNSA. The CDR3 nucleotides are TGTGCCAGCAGCTTAGTCGGGATTGAGGACTCACCCCTCCACTTT. It encodes CASSLVGIEDSPLHF.

The rearrangement links TRBV19 to TRBJ2-3, with 10 nucleotides matching TRBD2. CDR3 length: 16 amino acids. The germline CDR1 and CDR2 sequences are LNHDA and SQIVND (reference sequence). V trimming: 5 bases; J trimming: 4 bases; junction bases outside the gene matches: 9. CDR3 residues: CASSSLGLAVPDTQYF. The CDR3 DNA is TGTGCCAGTAGTTCCCTAGGACTAGCGGTTCCAGATACGCAGTATTTT.

This chain connects TRBV7-6 to TRBJ2-1; TRBD2 might be the D (6 bases). This CDR3 is 15 amino acids long. The germline gives CDR1 SGHVS, CDR2 FNYEAQ. Trimming left V 2 bases short and J 8 bases short, with 16 bases between. The CDR3, as DNA: TGTGCCAGCAGCTTATCCCGACTAGGGTCGGATGAGCAGTTCTTC. Translation gives CASSLSRLGSDEQFF. The whole variable domain, remainder taken from reference TRBV7-6 and TRBJ2-1, is GAGVSQSPRYKVTKRGQDVALRCDPISGHVSLYWYRQALGQGPEFLTYFNYEAQQDKSGLPNDRFSAERPEGSISTLTIQRTEQRDSAMYRCASSLSRLGSDEQFFGPGTRLTVL.

A single count supports this clone. The chain combines TRBV6-6 with TRBJ1-1, with 8 bases aligning to TRBD1. J gave up 5 bases and V 5 bases, and 7 bases lay outside the gene matches. CDR1 is MNHNY, CDR2 SVGAGI, per germline (reference sequence). The CDR3 runs to 14 residues. Here the CDR3 reads CASSRGQGETEAFF. The CDR3 nucleotides read TGTGCCAGCAGTCGCGGACAGGGTGAAACTGAAGCTTTCTTT.

This chain links TRBV30 with TRBJ1-6; 8 bases align to TRBD1. The CDR3 runs to 15 residues. Losses at the gene ends were 6 bases for V and 10 bases for J; bases not matched to a gene: 14. Germline values: CDR1 GTSNPN, CDR2 SVGIG (reference sequence). CDR3 coding DNA: TGTGCCTGCCGACAGGGGCGGAAAGGTGGATCACCCCTCCACTTT. Amino acid sequence: CACRQGRKGGSPLHF.

The count of this clone is one. The V and J genes are TRBV15 and TRBJ1-2; D remains ambiguous. This CDR3 region has 14 residues. V dropped 0 bases and J dropped 4 bases, with 9 bases sitting between them. Germline CDR1 and CDR2: LNHNV and YYDKDF (reference sequence). CDR3 sequence: CATSRDGVGYGYTF. The CDR3 DNA reads TGTGCCACCAGCAGAGACGGGGTTGGCTATGGCTACACCTTC.

The chain couples TRBV12-3 or TRBV12-4 to TRBJ1-1, with D possibly being TRBD1 (6 bases). There are 11 residues in the CDR3. Trimming cost V 5 bases and J 8 bases, with 9 bases left between them. The CDR3: CASSLTGEAFF. Here the CDR3 DNA reads TGTGCCAGCAGTCTAACAGGGGAAGCTTTCTTT.

The chain recombines TRBV6-5 with TRBJ2-3; 11 bases map to TRBD2. Germline assignment: CDR1 MNHEY and CDR2 SVGAGI. The V gene end was trimmed by 2 bases and the J gene end by 11 bases; junction bases not matched to a gene: 6. This CDR3 contains 14 residues. This CDR3 reads CASSYVLAGGRQYF. In DNA form, the CDR3 reads TGTGCCAGCAGTTACGTCCTAGCGGGAGGAAGGCAGTATTTT.

This clone showed up just once. V gene TRBV30 combines with J gene TRBJ1-5, with 8 bases aligning to TRBD1. The CDR3 runs to 18 residues. Germline loops: CDR1 GTSNPN, CDR2 SVGIG (reference sequence). The V gene end was trimmed by 2 bases and the J gene end by 0 bases; junction bases not matched to a gene: 12. CDR3 sequence: CAWSTSGTGGYSNQPQHF. The CDR3 DNA sequence: TGTGCCTGGAGTACCTCGGGAACAGGGGGGTATAGCAATCAGCCCCAGCATTTT.

V is TRBV10-3 and J is TRBJ1-3, with 9 bases identical to TRBD1. The trim removed 6 bases at V and 0 bases at J, leaving 27 bases unmatched. This CDR3 comprises 23 residues. Germline V gene data show CDR1 as ENHRY and CDR2 as SYGVKD. The chain's CDR3 is CAISSLTGGAGGTIPNSGNTIYF. DNA of the CDR3: TGTGCCATCAGCTCGCTAACAGGGGGCGCAGGGGGGACTATCCCCAACTCTGGAAACACCATATATTTT.

The chain is built from TRBV6-7 and TRBJ2-7, with D maybe TRBD1 (6 bases). TRBV6-7 is an open reading frame whose function is uncertain. The CDR3 is 16 residues long. V was cut by 2 bases and J by 3 bases, with 17 bases left in between. The CDR3 DNA reads TGTGCCAGCAGTTACCTTGCTCCGGGACAACACTACGAGCAGTACTTC. Protein product: CASSYLAPGQHYEQYF.

V is TRBV25-1 and J is TRBJ1-2; D is ambiguous. Trimming removed 5 bases from V and 4 bases from J, with 14 bases in between. The CDR3 loop spans 14 amino acids. CDR1 is MGHDK and CDR2 is SYGVNS in the germline V gene. This CDR3 reads CASSRMDEAYGYTF. As DNA, the CDR3 is TGTGCCAGCAGTAGAATGGATGAGGCCTATGGCTACACCTTC.

V usage is TRBV28 and J usage is TRBJ2-7, with 7 nucleotides matching TRBD2. CDR3 length: 14 residues. The junction had 8 bases not matched to a gene; V was cut back by 6 bases and J by 3 bases. The V gene's germline CDR1 is MDHEN and CDR2 SYDVKM. The CDR3 loop reads CASRFPGRGYEQYF. The CDR3 coding sequence is TGTGCCAGCAGGTTCCCAGGGAGGGGCTACGAGCAGTACTTC. Based on the CDR3 plus reference TRBV28 and TRBJ2-7, the full variable domain is DVKVTQSSRYLVKRTGEKVFLECVQDMDHENMFWYRQDPGLGLRLIYFSYDVKMKEKGDIPEGYSVSREKKERFSLILESASTNQTSMYLCASRFPGRGYEQYFGPGTRLTVT.

This chain uses TRBV24-1 with TRBJ2-3; D gene ambiguous. The CDR3 totals 13 residues. V was clipped by 2 bases and J by 4 bases, with 6 bases between them. The germline gives CDR1 KGHDR, CDR2 SFDVKD. The CDR3 sequence: CATSDSFSDTQYF. CDR3 DNA sequence: TGTGCCACCAGTGATTCCTTTTCAGATACGCAGTATTTT.

The J gene is TRBJ1-4, the V gene TRBV27, with D tentatively TRBD1 (6 bases). Germline V CDR1 and CDR2: MNHEY, SMNVEV (reference sequence). The CDR3 has 15 residues. Trimming shortened V by 1 base and J by 6 bases, and 12 bases separated the two germline ends. The CDR3 here is CASSLFWGGYEKLFF. CDR3 nucleotide sequence: TGTGCCAGCAGTTTATTTTGGGGGGGCTATGAAAAACTGTTTTTT.